This T cell receptor beta chain was obtained from a study of human versus mouse CDR3 diversity and MHC coevolution. On the study more broadly: Valid reads per sample ranged from about 5.5 x 10^6 to 1.6 x 10^7.

The assay was immunoSEQ multiplex PCR, and TCRdb's table has in-frame clones only and misses some. The repertoire holds 50,000 to 65,000 clones, with over 90% as singletons. The germline CDR1 and CDR2 sequences are LNHDA and SQIVND (reference sequence). The CDR3 spans 15 residues. V lost 7 bases, J lost 5 bases, and 8 bases stayed unmatched. This chain connects TRBV19 to TRBJ1-1; 12 bases are shared with TRBD1. The sequenced sample was naive CD4+ T cells from blood. The subset is: CD45RO-negative CD62L-positive naive CD4 T cells. This sequence originates from a person between 55 and 69 years old in good health. The CDR3 reads CASTGTGGAGTEAFF. The CDR3 region has the DNA TGTGCCAGTACTGGGACAGGGGGCGCGGGGACTGAAGCTTTCTTT.